This T cell receptor beta chain was profiled in a study of blood T cell repertoires in COVID-19. This CDR3 has 18 amino acids. J gave up 5 bases and V 0 bases, and 10 bases lay outside the gene matches. Germline CDR1 KGHSY, CDR2 FQNENV. In the source study's methods: Reference gene primers were amplified, and this amplification served to estimate nucleated cell counts. Measured with immunoSEQ multiplex PCR; TCRdb has only the in-frame clones, and not every one. The V and J calls and clone size come from that table; D and trimming were worked out from the DNA. The sample has about 370,000 clones; roughly 90% are singletons.

Sequencing input: peripheral blood. The source is a woman aged 25 to 45 with COVID-19, enrolled during active disease. The chain carries TRBV16 and TRBJ2-3, with TRBD2 matching over 11 bases. The CDR3 DNA sequence: TGTGCCAGCAGCCAATCGCAGACTAGCGGGACACCCTTAGATACGCAGTATTTT. Amino acids: CASSQSQTSGTPLDTQYF. The full variable domain, rest sourced from reference TRBV16 and TRBJ2-3, is GEEVAQTPKHLVRGEGQKAKLYCAPIKGHSYVFWYQQVLKNEFKFLISFQNENVFDETGMPKERFSAKCLPNSPCSLEIQATKLEDSAVYFCASSQSQTSGTPLDTQYFGPGTRLTVL.